The source of this TCR beta chain is a study of T cell repertoires in cytomegalovirus infection. Germline loops: CDR1 MDHEN, CDR2 SYDVKM. This CDR3 comprises 13 residues. The V and J ends lost 6 bases and 8 bases respectively, with 13 bases between them. This clonotype was seen ten or more times. Antigen: not known. TCRdb ran MiXCR on the reads and lists one entry per CDR3 protein. The top ten hold about an eighth of the sample, which has about a million distinct CDR3 sequences, roughly 31% seen once. The starting material was cultured CD8+ T cells from PBMCs, obtained from culture after CMV antigen stimulation. The V gene is TRBV28, the J gene TRBJ1-4; D unresolved. This clonotype was obtained from a human donor in good health (CMV status not recorded). Some clones in this sample may be carry-over from other donors' samples. CDR3 nucleotide sequence: TGTGCCAGCAGCAAGCATCACAAGGAAAAACTGTTTTTT. This codes for CASSKHHKEKLFF.